The sequence of this TCR beta chain was determined in a study of CD8+ T cells in alopecia areata. cDNA prepared by RNA extraction and subsequent reverse transcription served as the template for sequencing. Here immunoSEQ multiplex PCR was the method, and the copy in TCRdb shows in-frame clones only, minus some. The sample holds 150,000 to 200,000 clones, approximately 59% seen once. Per germline, CDR1 SGHDT and CDR2 YYEEEE. The CDR3 is made up of 19 amino acids. V lost 3 bases to trimming and J lost 5 bases, with 30 bases between them. Treatment denoted: oral pan-JAK inhibitor, 5-10 mg twice daily. The receptor was isolated from a human donor with alopecia areata. V usage is TRBV5-6 and J usage is TRBJ2-7, with a tentative D call TRBD2 (7 bases). Material: CD4+ T cells sorted from blood, obtained between weeks 55 and 65, from a patient treated with tofacitinib. The CDR3 loop reads CASSSSTAGAGGGFDEQYF. CDR3 DNA: TGTGCCAGCAGCTCCTCCACCGCGGGGGCCGGGGGCGGATTCGACGAGCAGTACTTC.